This T cell receptor beta chain was documented in a study of cytomegalovirus exposure and HLA in healthy donors. It was with 60 Vbeta and 13 Jbeta primers that the PCR ran. TCRdb's copy holds only in-frame clones and misses some; the assay was immunoSEQ multiplex PCR. The top ten hold around 17% of the sample, which has under 75,000 clones, 60% to 80% seen once. With 5 bases clipped from V and 1 base from J, the junction kept 9 bases outside the gene matches. Germline loops: CDR1 LGHNA, CDR2 YNFKEQ. The CDR3 is made up of 17 amino acids. The sequenced sample consisted of PBMCs. This TCR was recovered from a man in his forties in good health and CMV-seropositive. The rearrangement links TRBV4-2 to TRBJ2-3; TRBD2 aligns across 10 bases. CDR3: CASSITGTSEGTDTQYF. For the CDR3, the DNA is TGTGCCAGCAGCATAACAGGGACTAGCGAGGGCACAGATACGCAGTATTTT.